These 14 T cell receptor beta chains were all obtained from the same sample, sequenced in a study of T cells in Graves' hyperthyroidism and ophthalmopathy. RNA transcripts yielded amplified TCR beta CDR3 regions. In the first-round RT-PCR of the TCR CDR3, the HTBI primer set was used. Each CDR3 protein gets one entry after TCRdb re-called the multiplex PCR reads with MiXCR. The repertoire has about 610,000 distinct CDR3 sequences, about half of them found once; the top ten carry around 7.7%. The sequenced sample consisted of peripheral blood or thyroid tissue (not recorded which). The origin of the receptors is a woman aged 18-30 years with Graves' hyperthyroidism.

The sample holds a few counts of this clonotype. V is TRBV6-2 or TRBV6-3 and J is TRBJ2-7; 14 bases line up with TRBD2. The CDR3 has 15 residues. After removal of 5 bases from V and 3 bases from J, the junction contained 3 bases not matched to a gene. Germline-derived CDR1 and CDR2 are MNHEY and SVGEGT. CDR3 sequence reads: CASSPTSGRDYEQYF. The CDR3 DNA is TGTGCCAGCAGTCCGACTAGCGGGAGGGACTACGAGCAGTACTTC.

To note about this clonotype: The junction differs from germline at one of its ends, possibly a read error. This chain joins TRBV6-5 and TRBJ1-1, with a possible D match to TRBD1 (6 bases). The CDR3 is made up of 15 amino acids. Germline-derived CDR1 and CDR2 are MNHEY and SVGAGI. The CDR3 sequence is CASSYLGGLNIEAFF. Written as DNA, the CDR3 is TGTGCCAGCAGTTATCTGGGGGGGCTAAACATTGAAGCTTTCTTT.

This clonotype came up many times. V is TRBV6-5 and J is TRBJ1-2; D remains ambiguous. Germline V CDR1 and CDR2: MNHEY, SVGAGI. The germline V and J ends were trimmed by 6 bases and 0 bases, with 14 bases remaining between them. The CDR3 length is 15 residues. The CDR3 is CASSQRTPANYGYTF. The CDR3 coding sequence is TGTGCCAGCAGCCAAAGGACCCCAGCTAACTATGGCTACACCTTC.

There are many counts of this clonotype. This sequence joins TRBV10-3 and TRBJ2-6; TRBD1 is a possible D gene (5 bases). Germline V gene data show CDR1 as ENHRY and CDR2 as SYGVKD. V lost 8 bases to trimming and J lost 1 base, with 12 bases between them. CDR3 length: 15 residues. The CDR3 region is CAIAPGFSGANVLTF. DNA for the CDR3: TGTGCCATCGCCCCAGGGTTTTCTGGGGCCAACGTCCTGACTTTC.

The chain carries TRBV7-3 and TRBJ2-5, with 12 bases fitting TRBD2. V gave up 5 bases and J gave up 5 bases; unmatched junction bases: 9. Germline CDR1 and CDR2: SGHTA and FQGTGA. The CDR3 totals 16 residues. The CDR3 loop reads CASSLPSGRAGETQYF. The CDR3, as DNA: TGTGCCAGCAGCCTTCCTAGCGGGAGGGCCGGGGAGACCCAGTACTTC.

The chain recombines TRBV30 with TRBJ2-5; 8 nucleotides align to TRBD2. Germline values: CDR1 GTSNPN, CDR2 SVGIG (reference sequence). Trimming cost V 5 bases and J 1 base; bases outside gene matches: 12. This CDR3 contains 16 residues. CDR3 in amino acids: CAWAGGAIPSQETQYF. DNA of the CDR3: TGTGCCTGGGCGGGGGGCGCAATCCCTTCCCAAGAGACCCAGTACTTC.

Points on this clonotype: A much larger clone lies a single base off, so this may be a read error. This rearrangement joins TRBV5-1 to TRBJ1-3, with D uncertain. The length of the CDR3 is 15 residues. Germline assignment: CDR1 SGHRS and CDR2 YFSETQ. The CDR3 protein is CASRMGSYSGSTIYF. As DNA, the CDR3 is TGCGCCAGCAGGATGGGCAGTTACTCTGGAAGCACCATATATTTT.

This clonotype was recorded many times. The V and J genes are TRBV5-1 and TRBJ2-2; D remains ambiguous. Germline loops: CDR1 SGHRS, CDR2 YFSETQ. Trimming stripped 0 bases from V and 3 bases from J, with 9 bases between. The CDR3 has 15 amino acids. The CDR3 loop is CASSLEPTDTGELFF. CDR3 sequence (DNA): TGCGCCAGCAGCTTGGAACCAACGGACACCGGGGAGCTGTTTTTT.

This clonotype was seen many times. V and J are TRBV25-1 and TRBJ2-7, with 11 bases matching TRBD2. V trimming: 1 base; J trimming: 4 bases; junction bases outside the gene matches: 9. Germline CDR1 reads MGHDK; CDR2 reads SYGVNS. CDR3 length: 17 amino acids. The CDR3 DNA is TGTGCCAGCAGTGAATTATTCCCCGCTAGCGGGAGGTACGAGCAGTACTTC. It codes for CASSELFPASGRYEQYF.

V gene TRBV20-1 combines with J gene TRBJ2-5, with TRBD2 matching over 15 bases. Trimming at V came to 6 bases and at J to 9 bases, leaving 5 bases not matched to a gene. CDR1 DFQATT and CDR2 SNEGSKA come from the germline V gene (reference sequence). This CDR3 has 13 residues. CDR3 coding DNA: TGCAGTGCCCCTGGACTAGCGGGAGGGCCCCAGTACTTC. Protein sequence: CSAPGLAGGPQYF.

This clonotype was picked up many times. The V gene is TRBV5-1, the J gene TRBJ1-6, with a weak D call TRBD1 (5 bases). The CDR3 consists of 16 residues. CDR1 and CDR2 from the germline V gene are SGHRS and YFSETQ. Between the trimmed V and J ends, which lost 1 base and 8 bases, there was a span of 16 bases. CDR3 region: CASSLSLGELDSPLHF. In DNA, the CDR3 is TGCGCCAGCAGCTTGTCATTGGGGGAACTGGATTCACCCCTCCACTTT.

About this clonotype itself: A much more abundant neighbour one base away suggests this may be a read error. The conserved closing phenylalanine or tryptophan is absent in this CDR3, likely reflecting a read error. The genes are TRBV7-2 and TRBJ1-2; no clear D gene. This CDR3 region has 13 residues. Germline CDR1 reads SGHTA; CDR2 reads FQGNSA. Trimming shortened V by 5 bases and J by 6 bases, and 13 bases separated the two germline ends. The CDR3 sequence is CASSMEGENGYTS. In DNA, the CDR3 is TGTGCCAGCAGCATGGAGGGCGAAAATGGCTACACCTCC.

This clonotype was seen repeatedly, ten times or more. The chain joins TRBV11-3 to TRBJ2-6, with D possibly matching TRBD1 (5 bases). The CDR3 is made up of 17 amino acids. Trimming took 3 bases from V and 2 from J, leaving 14 bases between them. Germline V gives CDR1 SGHNT, CDR2 YENEEA. CDR3 residues: CASSFPPGYTGANVLTF. Here the CDR3 DNA reads TGTGCCAGCAGCTTTCCGCCAGGGTACACTGGGGCCAACGTCCTGACTTTC.

CDR3 in amino acids: CSALEAGYTEAFF. The CDR3 DNA reads TGCAGTGCCCTGGAGGCTGGCTACACTGAAGCTTTCTTT. This chain uses TRBV20-1 with TRBJ1-1, with D hard to call. The CDR3 consists of 13 residues. Looked up from germline, CDR1 is DFQATT and CDR2 is SNEGSKA (reference sequence). V was cut by 6 bases and J by 3 bases, with 14 bases left in between.